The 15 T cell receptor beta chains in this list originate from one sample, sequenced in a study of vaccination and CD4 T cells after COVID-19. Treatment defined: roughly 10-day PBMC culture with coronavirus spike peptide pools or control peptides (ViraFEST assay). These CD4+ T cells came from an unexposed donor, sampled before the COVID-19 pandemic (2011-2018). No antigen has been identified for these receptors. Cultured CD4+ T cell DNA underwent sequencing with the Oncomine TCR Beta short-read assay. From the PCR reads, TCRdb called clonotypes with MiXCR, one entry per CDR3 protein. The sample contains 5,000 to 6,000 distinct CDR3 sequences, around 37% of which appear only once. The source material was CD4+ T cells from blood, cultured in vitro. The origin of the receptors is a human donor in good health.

The DNA of the CDR3 is TGTGCCAGCGGCGGACCGGGACATACCACCGGGGAGCTGTTTTTT. Protein sequence: CASGGPGHTTGELFF. The chain has TRBV27 and TRBJ2-2, with a tentative D call TRBD1 (6 bases). CDR3 length equals 15 residues. In germline, CDR1 is MNHEY, CDR2 SMNVEV (reference sequence). The germline V and J ends were trimmed by 8 bases and 4 bases, with 17 bases remaining between them.

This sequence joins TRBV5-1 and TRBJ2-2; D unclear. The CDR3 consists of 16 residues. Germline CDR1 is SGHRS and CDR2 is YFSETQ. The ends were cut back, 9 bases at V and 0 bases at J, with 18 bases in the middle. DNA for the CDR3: TGCGCCACCGAGCTTGGTGGCACCGCGAACACCGGGGAGCTGTTTTTT. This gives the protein CATELGGTANTGELFF.

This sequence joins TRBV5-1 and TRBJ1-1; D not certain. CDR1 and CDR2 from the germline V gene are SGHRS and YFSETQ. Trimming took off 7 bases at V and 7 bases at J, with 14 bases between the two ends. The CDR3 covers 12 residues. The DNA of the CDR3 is TGCGCCAGCCTGGACGGGTTGGGTGAAGCTTTCTTT. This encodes CASLDGLGEAFF.

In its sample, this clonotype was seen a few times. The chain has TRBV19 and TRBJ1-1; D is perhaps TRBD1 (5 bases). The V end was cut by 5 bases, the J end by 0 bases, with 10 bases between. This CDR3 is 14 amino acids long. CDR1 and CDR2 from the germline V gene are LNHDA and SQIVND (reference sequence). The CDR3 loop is CASSLRGVNTEAFF. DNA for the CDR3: TGTGCCAGTAGTCTAAGGGGCGTGAACACTGAAGCTTTCTTT.

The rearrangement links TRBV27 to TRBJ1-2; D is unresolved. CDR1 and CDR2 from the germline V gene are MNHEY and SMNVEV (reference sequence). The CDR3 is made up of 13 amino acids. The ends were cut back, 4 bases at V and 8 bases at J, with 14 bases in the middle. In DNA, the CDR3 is TGTGCCAGCAGTTATCGAGGCAAGGTGGGCTACACCTTC. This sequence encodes CASSYRGKVGYTF.

Here the CDR3 reads CASSPRPEAGELFF. The DNA for the CDR3 is TGTGCCAGCTCACCGCGTCCAGAAGCCGGGGAGCTGTTTTTT. The chain employs TRBV18 and TRBJ2-2; D is uncertain. V dropped 3 bases and J dropped 6 bases, with 11 bases sitting between them. Germline loops: CDR1 KGHSH, CDR2 LQKENI. The CDR3 consists of 14 residues. Complete variable domain (other parts from reference TRBV18 and TRBJ2-2): NAGVMQNPRHLVRRRGQEARLRCSPMKGHSHVYWYRQLPEEGLKFMVYLQKENIIDESGMPKERFSAEFPKEGPSILRIQQVVRGDSAAYFCASSPRPEAGELFFGEGSRLTVL.

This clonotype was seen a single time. CDR3 amino acids: CASSDRVQRLLGEQYF. Written as DNA, the CDR3 is TGTGCCAGCAGTGATAGGGTCCAGCGGCTTTTGGGCGAGCAGTACTTC. The V call is TRBV6-1, the J call TRBJ2-7; D might be TRBD2 (5 bases). This CDR3 contains 16 residues. Between the trimmed V and J ends, which lost 3 bases and 6 bases, there was a span of 21 bases. Germline-derived CDR1 and CDR2 are MNHNS and SASEGT.

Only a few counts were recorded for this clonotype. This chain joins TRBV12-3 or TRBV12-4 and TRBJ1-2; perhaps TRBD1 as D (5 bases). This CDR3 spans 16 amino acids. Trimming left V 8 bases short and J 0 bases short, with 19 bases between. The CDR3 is CASGTKGELTNYGYTF. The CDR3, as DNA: TGTGCCAGCGGAACGAAAGGGGAACTTACTAACTATGGCTACACCTTC.

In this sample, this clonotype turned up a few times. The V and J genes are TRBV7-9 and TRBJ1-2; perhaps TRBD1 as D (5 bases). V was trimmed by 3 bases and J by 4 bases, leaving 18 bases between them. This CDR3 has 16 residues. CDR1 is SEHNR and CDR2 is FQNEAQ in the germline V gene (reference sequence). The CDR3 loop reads CASSFSYGTRGYGYTF. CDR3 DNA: TGTGCCAGCAGCTTCTCGTATGGGACTAGGGGCTATGGCTACACCTTC.

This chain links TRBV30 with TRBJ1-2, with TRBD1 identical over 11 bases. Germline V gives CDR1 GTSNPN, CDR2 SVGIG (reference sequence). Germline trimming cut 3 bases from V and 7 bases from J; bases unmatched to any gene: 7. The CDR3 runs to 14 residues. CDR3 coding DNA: TGTGCCTGGAGAAGGACAGGGGGCGGTAGTGGCTACACCTTC. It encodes CAWRRTGGGSGYTF.

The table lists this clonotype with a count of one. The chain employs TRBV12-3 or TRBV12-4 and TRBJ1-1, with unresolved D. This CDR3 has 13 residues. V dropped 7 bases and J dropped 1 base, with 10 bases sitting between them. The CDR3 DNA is TGTGCCAGCACCCTCCGGGAGAACACTGAAGCTTTCTTT. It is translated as CASTLRENTEAFF.

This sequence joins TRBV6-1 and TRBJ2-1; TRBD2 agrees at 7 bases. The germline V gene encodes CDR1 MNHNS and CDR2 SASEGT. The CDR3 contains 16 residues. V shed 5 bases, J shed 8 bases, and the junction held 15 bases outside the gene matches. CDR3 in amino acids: CASSPLQDQRGYEQFF. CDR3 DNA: TGTGCCAGCAGTCCTCTCCAGGATCAGCGGGGTTATGAGCAGTTCTTC.

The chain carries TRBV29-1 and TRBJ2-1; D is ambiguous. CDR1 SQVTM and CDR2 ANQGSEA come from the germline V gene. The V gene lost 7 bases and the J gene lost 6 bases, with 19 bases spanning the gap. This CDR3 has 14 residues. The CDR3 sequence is CSASIKALGNEQFF. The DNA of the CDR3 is TGCAGCGCCTCAATAAAGGCCCTAGGCAATGAGCAGTTCTTC.

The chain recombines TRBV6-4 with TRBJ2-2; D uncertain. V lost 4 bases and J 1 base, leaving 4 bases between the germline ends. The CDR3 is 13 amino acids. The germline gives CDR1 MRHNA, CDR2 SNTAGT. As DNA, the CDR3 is TGTGCCAGCAGTGCAGGGAACACCGGGGAGCTGTTTTTT. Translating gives CASSAGNTGELFF.

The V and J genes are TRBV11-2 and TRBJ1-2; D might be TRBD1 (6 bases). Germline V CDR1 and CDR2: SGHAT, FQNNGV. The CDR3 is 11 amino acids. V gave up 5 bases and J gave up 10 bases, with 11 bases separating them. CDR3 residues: CASSVQGHYTF. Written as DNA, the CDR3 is TGTGCCAGCAGCGTACAGGGACACTACACCTTC.